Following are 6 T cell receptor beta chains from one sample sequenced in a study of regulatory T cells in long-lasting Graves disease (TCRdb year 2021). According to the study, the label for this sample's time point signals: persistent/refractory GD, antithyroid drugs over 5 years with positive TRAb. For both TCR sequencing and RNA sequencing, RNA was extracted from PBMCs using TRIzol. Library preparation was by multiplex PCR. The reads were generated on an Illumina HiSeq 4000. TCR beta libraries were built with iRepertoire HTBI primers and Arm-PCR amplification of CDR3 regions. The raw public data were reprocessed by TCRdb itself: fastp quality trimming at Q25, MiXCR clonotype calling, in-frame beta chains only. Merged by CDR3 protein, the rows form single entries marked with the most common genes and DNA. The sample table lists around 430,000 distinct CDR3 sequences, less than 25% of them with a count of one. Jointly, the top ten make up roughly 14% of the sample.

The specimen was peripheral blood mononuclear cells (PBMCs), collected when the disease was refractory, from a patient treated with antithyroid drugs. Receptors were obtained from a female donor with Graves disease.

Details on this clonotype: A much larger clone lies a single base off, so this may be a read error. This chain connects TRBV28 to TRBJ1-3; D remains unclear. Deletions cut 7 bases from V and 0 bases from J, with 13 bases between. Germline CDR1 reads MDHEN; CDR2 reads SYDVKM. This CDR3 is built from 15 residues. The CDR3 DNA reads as TGTGCCAGCACCAATTGGGCAGTCTCTGGAAACACCATATATTTT. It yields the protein CASTNWAVSGNTIYF.

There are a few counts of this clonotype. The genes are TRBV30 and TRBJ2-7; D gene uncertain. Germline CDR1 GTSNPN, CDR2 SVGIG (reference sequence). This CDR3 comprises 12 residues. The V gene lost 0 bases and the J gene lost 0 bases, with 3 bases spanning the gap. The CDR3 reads CAWSVNSYEQYF. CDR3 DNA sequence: TGTGCCTGGAGTGTAAACTCCTACGAGCAGTACTTC.

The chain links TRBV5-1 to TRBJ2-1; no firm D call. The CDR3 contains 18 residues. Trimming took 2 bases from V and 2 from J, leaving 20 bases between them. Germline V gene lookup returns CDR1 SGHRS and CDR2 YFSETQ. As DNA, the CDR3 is TGCGCCAGCAGCTTCGCTTCCTTCGACGCGGCGCCCTACAATGAGCAGTTCTTC. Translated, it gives CASSFASFDAAPYNEQFF.

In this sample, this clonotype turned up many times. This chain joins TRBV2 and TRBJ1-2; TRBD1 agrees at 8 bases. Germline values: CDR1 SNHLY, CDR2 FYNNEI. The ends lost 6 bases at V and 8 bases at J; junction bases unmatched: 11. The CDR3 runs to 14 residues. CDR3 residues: CASRTSTTGVGYTF. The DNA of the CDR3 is TGTGCCAGCAGGACCTCTACGACAGGGGTCGGCTACACCTTC.

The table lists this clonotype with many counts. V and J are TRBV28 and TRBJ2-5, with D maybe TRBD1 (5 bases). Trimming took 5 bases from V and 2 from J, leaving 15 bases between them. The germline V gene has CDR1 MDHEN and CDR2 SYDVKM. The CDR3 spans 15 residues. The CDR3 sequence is CASSLPQGEQETQYF. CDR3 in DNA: TGTGCCAGCAGTCTACCCCAGGGTGAACAAGAGACCCAGTACTTC.

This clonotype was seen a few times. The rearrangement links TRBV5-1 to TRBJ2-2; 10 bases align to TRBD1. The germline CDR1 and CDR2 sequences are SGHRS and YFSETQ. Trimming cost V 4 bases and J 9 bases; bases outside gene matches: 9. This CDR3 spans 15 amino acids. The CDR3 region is CASSPTGTGARELFF. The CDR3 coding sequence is TGCGCCAGCAGCCCGACCGGGACAGGGGCGAGGGAGCTGTTTTTT.